Listed here is a single T cell receptor beta chain. The antigen it recognizes is unknown. Base qualities are not provided; no much larger clone lies one nucleotide away. The cohort was made up of roughly 670 healthy bone marrow donors. Cohort members were all nominally healthy when sampled, although unrecorded immune exposures were likely present. The donor tested CMV seropositive, placing the donor among the 290 or so seropositive members of the cohort. Each donor provided a peripheral blood sample, and peripheral blood mononuclear cells were used for TCR beta sequencing. Genomic DNA extraction from the blood cell samples was performed with the Qiagen DNeasy Blood Extraction Kit. The sample comes from a study of cytomegalovirus exposure and HLA in healthy donors (dated by TCRdb to about 2017). For the study in its entirety: According to an earlier analysis of a few hundred of the donors, about 179 million T cells yielded over 90 million unique TCR beta sequences and 250 to 350 Gb of sequence data. Across some 400 genotyped donors of the cohort, an average of approximately 240,000 unique TCR beta nucleotide sequences per donor were sequenced, and 15% to 20% of those sequences were non-productive. In an earlier analysis of roughly 540 of the donors, high-throughput TCR beta sequencing was used to judge whether each TCR beta V gene segment behaved as functional or pseudogenic. Because of strong linkage in the cohort, roughly 5 DR-DQ haplotypes were treated as single units for association and clustering. Genome-wide SNP genotypes for about three fifths of the roughly 670 donors were used in a later genetic analysis, which treated that subset as a discovery cohort. The study aimed to test whether cataloging public T cell receptors could reveal signatures of past pathogen exposure. A separate validation cohort of over 95 different subjects was used in addition to the roughly 700-subject first cohort. Donor age, sex, ethnicity and CMV serostatus were compiled together with the repertoire data. To predict cytomegalovirus infection status, the study combined high-throughput TCR immunosequencing, statistical association of individual TCRs with disease status, and machine learning. Every repertoire in the discovery cohort had been generated on one and the same sequencing platform. A later analysis re-examined previously published TCR beta repertoires from over 500 donors and added high-resolution HLA genotyping to investigate patterns of TCR occurrence. Typing coverage varied by locus: about 629-630 donors for A, B, C, DRB1 and DQB1; around 560 for DQA1; approximately 570 for DPA1; fewer than 480 for DPB1. Of the roughly 410 genotyped donors, less than 90% were placed in the genetic ancestry cluster associated with self-reported Caucasian donors. In the later analysis, no new phenotypic data were used to find candidate immune exposures; instead, reliance was placed on TCR beta sequences and their occurrence across donors. An early release that covered several hundred HLA-typed donors contained 250 to 350 gigabases of sequencing data and tens of millions of unique TCR sequences. The study used immunosequencing to profile the T cell repertoires of around 600 subjects and linked those repertoires to cytomegalovirus serostatus. HLA typing covered class I and class II loci at four-digit resolution. The paper's findings and limits, for the study overall: Three of the identified cytomegalovirus-associated TCR beta chains were confirmed in vitro to be specific for cytomegalovirus antigens. The study gave a list of under 200 TCR beta chains associated with cytomegalovirus. According to a later genetic analysis, donors in an Asian-associated ancestry cluster had fewer N-insertions in productive TCRs than the approximately 700-donor mean. The cohort was sequenced for TCR beta chains only, and without alpha or paired-chain data the features that could be detected were limited. Because counts were too low, approximately 18 rarely observed V segments, including chromosome 9 orphons, were excluded from the earlier analysis of 587 of the donors. A later analysis found that HLA-associated TCR beta chains were more clonally expanded and had lower generation probabilities than equally common non-associated chains. A later analysis reported that several top co-occurrence clusters appeared linked to parvovirus B19, influenza, CMV and Epstein-Barr virus. Roughly uniform sequencing depth across donors was assumed in presence/absence analyses, although this assumption may not hold. CMV serostatus was the only immune exposure information available for the cohort. Cytomegalovirus status was reported to be diagnosed by the classifier with high specificity and sensitivity in both the original and validation cohorts. HLA typing was unavailable for some donors at each locus, so association tests used only the typed subset. According to the authors, the approach could potentially be generalized to other disease states and immunological phenotypes. Strong co-occurrence of HLA alleles, especially DR and DQ, made assigning TCR associations to individual alleles difficult. A further reported finding was that TCR beta sequences accurately predicted the HLA-A and HLA-B alleles for most subjects in the first cohort. A later genetic analysis associated a missense DCLRE1C variant with V-gene and J-gene trimming of TCR beta chains, and an independent cohort replicated the association. A later analysis found that TCR association rates varied across HLA loci, with DRB1 alleles showing the most associated TCRs and HLA-C alleles the fewest. The 87-base-pair reads could not distinguish some IMGT-functional V segments, including TRBV6-2 and TRBV6-3, so those segments were excluded. In an earlier analysis of 500 to 650 of the donors, most TCR beta V segments appeared in productive rearrangements about 87% or about 30% of the time, broadly matching IMGT annotations. A later analysis associated 16,951 TCR beta sequences with specific HLA alleles at a false discovery rate of 0.05. Linkage disequilibrium might explain the correlated functional status among segregating V segments, but an unknown experimental factor could not be excluded. Most TCR sequences were observed very rarely across donors, whereas some public TCRs were present in many individuals. A cluster of highly shared sequence variants was judged likely to be a technical artifact of the sequencing pipeline. According to a later analysis, most CMV-associated TCR beta chains appeared to be HLA-restricted, and the HLA associations seemed to be driven largely by CMV exposure.

To prepare the library, the immunoSEQ multiplex PCR assay was applied. For the multiplex PCR, a mixture combining 60 forward primers for TCR Vbeta segments and 13 reverse primers for TCR Jbeta segments was used. A multiplex PCR assay on genomic DNA amplified the CDR3 region of rearranged TCR beta genes. The Illumina HiSeq System was used to sequence the amplified TCR beta libraries as 87-base-pair reads. In the paper's pipeline: A later analysis counted some 80 million unique TCR beta chains across the 670 or so repertoires, and some 12 million of these chains were shared by at least two donors. A nearest-neighbor algorithm error-corrected the raw reads and collapsed the reads into unique sequences, merging closely related sequences to remove PCR and sequencing errors. To assign V, D and J gene segments, CDR3 sequences were aligned to IMGT reference sequences. For a sequence to be retained, a match of at least six nucleotides to both a V gene segment and a J gene segment was required. Rearrangements were called productive when the CDR3 lacked stop codons and stayed in frame with V and J; all others were non-productive. Following IMGT convention, CDR3 was defined as the stretch from the second conserved V-encoded cysteine up to the conserved J-encoded phenylalanine. In an earlier analysis of around 570 of the donors, sequences lacking an unambiguous match to a single V gene segment were excluded. In an earlier analysis of several hundred of the donors, a V segment was called functional when productive rearrangements were above 56.7%, and segregating when the standard deviation between donors exceeded 5%. A statistical classification framework was built for diagnosing cytomegalovirus status from the catalog of TCR beta chain sequences. A later analysis assigned V and J genes by comparing TCR nucleotide sequences with IMGT/GENE-DB human TR gene sequences. In a later analysis, CDR3 sequences and most-parsimonious VDJ recombination scenarios were assigned using the TCRdist pipeline. In a later analysis, every TCR beta chain was defined by the combination of its CDR3 amino acid sequence and its V-gene family, and reads without a unique V-gene family were dropped. To address suspected cross-contamination and a sequencing artifact, a later analysis removed over 500 highly shared, low-generation-probability nucleotide sequences. In a later analysis, a clonal expansion index was calculated for each public chain from normalized within-repertoire ranks of inferred template counts. Generation probabilities in a later analysis came from a VDJ recombination model fitted to out-of-frame rearrangements, and those results were checked against IGoR. In a later analysis, TCR-TCR, TCR-HLA and TCR-CMV co-occurrence was scored with hypergeometric tests, and a repertoire-size bias correction was applied to TCR pairs. To estimate false discovery rates, a later analysis permuted the HLA or CMV assignments 20 times. A later analysis grouped co-occurring TCRs with DBSCAN, adding TCRdist sequence similarity when clustering within HLA-allele-positive subsets. For co-occurrence clustering, repertoires with fewer than 30,000 or more than 120,000 public chains were excluded, along with 4 to 6 repertoires with anomalous nucleotide sharing. TCRdb obtained this table from immuneACCESS and retained in-frame rearrangements with V and J assigned. These tables miss some clones; where compared with another copy, unresolved V genes account for less than half of the shortfall, and the remainder is unexplained. Clonal size and the V and J genes are those of that table, whereas D and trimming came from the DNA. Across this sample there are some 250,000 clones, with 82% seen only once. The ten largest clones represent around 5.7% of the sample.

Reading from cysteine to phenylalanine, the CDR3 counts 16 amino acids. The entry retains the CDR3 DNA only, 48 bases that are in frame from base 1. V is cut back by 2 bases and J by 4 bases, with 4 bases in the junction unmatched. CDR1 and CDR2, per the germline V gene (reference sequence), are MNHNY and SVGAGI. This clonotype was obtained from a woman between 35 and 50 years old in good health and CMV-seropositive. Here the chain combines TRBV6-6 and TRBJ2-1, with 11 middle bases fitting TRBD2. The sequencing input was PBMCs. In nucleotide form, the sequence is TGTGCCAGCAGTTACGAGGGACTAGCGGTTTACAATGAGCAGTTCTTC. Protein translation: CASSYEGLAVYNEQFF.